This T cell receptor beta chain was sequenced in a study of Ad26.COV2.S vaccination and SARS-CoV-2 variants. A word on this clone: The same CDR3 can be traced to other DNA sequences in this sample.

Repertoires were generated with immunoSEQ multiplex PCR, while TCRdb's copy carries only in-frame clones and drops some. The repertoire holds about 350,000 clones, with approximately 81% as singletons. Germline CDR1 and CDR2: MGHRA and YSYEKL. This CDR3 has 13 residues. V shed 0 bases, J shed 7 bases, and the junction held 0 bases outside the gene matches. Treatment: over 15 received Ad26.COV2.S at low or high dose, single or two shots; roughly five received placebo; per-sample allocation not given. Sample collection was performed on day 63 after the first vaccine or placebo injection. The J gene is TRBJ1-5, the V gene TRBV4-1; 7 bases line up with TRBD1. This specimen was peripheral blood, taken in a trial of Ad26.COV2.S vaccine versus placebo. This TCR was recovered from a person aged 18-65 years who received the Ad26.COV2.S COVID-19 vaccine or a placebo. CDR3 nucleotide sequence: TGCGCCAGCAGCCAAGACAGGGGGCAGCCCCAGCATTTT. It specifies CASSQDRGQPQHF.